This T cell receptor (beta chain) was profiled in a study of T cell responses to AZD1222 COVID-19 vaccine. Study-level background: Both about-4-week and about-12-week second-dose recipients were combined.

Study-wide findings and caveats: At 160-218 and 743-854, vaccine-associated CD4 TCRs were dominant, and they spanned spike.

This clone was seen only once. The target antigen is unknown. V shed 4 bases and J 1 base; nucleotides not matched to a gene: 9. The germline V gene has CDR1 SGHDN and CDR2 FVKESK. The CDR3 is made up of 18 amino acids. Sequenced by immunoSEQ multiplex PCR; TCRdb stores in-frame clones only, minus some. The table includes more than 150,000 clones, about nine tenths detected once. The receptor was derived from an adult in good health. The rearrangement links TRBV14 to TRBJ2-5, with 13 positions matching TRBD2. The sample here was peripheral blood, taken on day 0 of AZD1222 vaccination. CDR3 protein: CASSRGLAGAFIQETQYF. DNA for the CDR3: TGTGCCAGCAGCCGAGGACTAGCGGGGGCCTTTATCCAAGAGACCCAGTACTTC.